This TCR beta chain was recorded in a study of blood T cell repertoires in COVID-19. In the study overall: The origin of the acute and convalescent COVID-19 samples was the United States, Italy and Spain. T cells, B-cell-depleted T cells, or PBMCs provided the cDNA or gDNA that served as material.

In the study's own analysis: Using reference gene primer amplification, nucleated cell counts were estimated. The protocol was immunoSEQ multiplex PCR, while the TCRdb copy is restricted to in-frame clones and leaves out a portion. The DNA gave D and trimming, while V, J and clone size come from that table. The sample consists of around 57,000 clones, roughly 90% of them appearing once. This CDR3 is built from 16 residues. Looked up from germline, CDR1 is SGHRS and CDR2 is YFSETQ. Trimming at V came to 4 bases and at J to 1 base, leaving 6 bases not matched to a gene. Sequenced: peripheral blood. The sequence derives from a man in his fifties or sixties with acute or convalescent COVID-19. This chain joins TRBV5-1 and TRBJ1-4, with 8 bases matching TRBD1. The CDR3 nucleotides are TGCGCCAGCAGCGCCCGAGGACAGGGAACTAATGAAAAACTGTTTTTT. It specifies CASSARGQGTNEKLFF.